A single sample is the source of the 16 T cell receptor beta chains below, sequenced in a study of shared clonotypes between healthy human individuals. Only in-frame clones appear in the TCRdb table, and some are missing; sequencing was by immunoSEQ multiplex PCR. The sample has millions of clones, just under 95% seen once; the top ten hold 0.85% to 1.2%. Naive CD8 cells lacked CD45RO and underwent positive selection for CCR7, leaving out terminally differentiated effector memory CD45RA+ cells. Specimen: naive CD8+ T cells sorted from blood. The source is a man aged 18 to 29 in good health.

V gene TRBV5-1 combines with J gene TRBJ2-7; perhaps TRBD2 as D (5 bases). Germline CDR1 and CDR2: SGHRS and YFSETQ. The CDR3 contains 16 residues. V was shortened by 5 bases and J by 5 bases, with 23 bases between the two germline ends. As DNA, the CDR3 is TGCGCCAGCAGTGAGGGAACTAGTCCTAATATGAACGAGCAGTACTTC. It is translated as CASSEGTSPNMNEQYF. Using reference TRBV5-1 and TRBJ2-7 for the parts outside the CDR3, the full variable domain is KAGVTQTPRYLIKTRGQQVTLSCSPISGHRSVSWYQQTPGQGLQFLFEYFSETQRNKGNFPGRFSGRQFSNSRSEMNVSTLELGDSALYLCASSEGTSPNMNEQYFGPGTRLTVT.

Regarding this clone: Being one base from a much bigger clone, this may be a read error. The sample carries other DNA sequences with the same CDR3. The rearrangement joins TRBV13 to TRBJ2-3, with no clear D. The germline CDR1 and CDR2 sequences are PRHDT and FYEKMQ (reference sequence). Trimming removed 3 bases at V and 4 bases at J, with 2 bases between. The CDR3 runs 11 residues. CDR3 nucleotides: TGTGCCAGCAGCTTCTCAGATACGCAGTATTTT. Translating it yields CASSFSDTQYF.

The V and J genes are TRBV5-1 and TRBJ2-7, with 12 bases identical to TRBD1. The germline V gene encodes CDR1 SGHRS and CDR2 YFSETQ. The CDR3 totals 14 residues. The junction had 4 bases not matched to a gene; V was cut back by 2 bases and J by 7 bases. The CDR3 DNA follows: TGCGCCAGCAGCTTCCGGGACAGGGGGCATGAGCAGTACTTC. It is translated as CASSFRDRGHEQYF.

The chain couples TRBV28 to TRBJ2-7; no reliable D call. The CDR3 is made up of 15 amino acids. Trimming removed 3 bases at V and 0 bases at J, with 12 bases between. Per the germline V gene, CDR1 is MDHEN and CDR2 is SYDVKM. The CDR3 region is CASSFRTESSYEQYF. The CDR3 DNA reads TGTGCCAGCAGTTTTCGGACGGAGAGCTCCTACGAGCAGTACTTC.

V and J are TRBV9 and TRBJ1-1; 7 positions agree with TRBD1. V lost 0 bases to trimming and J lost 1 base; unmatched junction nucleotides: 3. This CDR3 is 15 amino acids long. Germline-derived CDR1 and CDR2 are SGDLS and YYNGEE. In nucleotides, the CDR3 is TGTGCCAGCAGCGTAGCCGGGGACAGGAACACTGAAGCTTTCTTT. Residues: CASSVAGDRNTEAFF. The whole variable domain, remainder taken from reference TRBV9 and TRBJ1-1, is DSGVTQTPKHLITATGQRVTLRCSPRSGDLSVYWYQQSLDQGLQFLIQYYNGEERAKGNILERFSAQQFPDLHSELNLSSLELGDSALYFCASSVAGDRNTEAFFGQGTRLTVV.

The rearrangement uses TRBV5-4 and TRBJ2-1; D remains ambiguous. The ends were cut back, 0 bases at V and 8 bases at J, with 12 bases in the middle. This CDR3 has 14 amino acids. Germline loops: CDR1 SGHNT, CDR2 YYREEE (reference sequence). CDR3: CASSLGGYQDEQFF. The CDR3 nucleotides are TGTGCCAGCAGCTTGGGAGGTTATCAGGATGAGCAGTTCTTC.

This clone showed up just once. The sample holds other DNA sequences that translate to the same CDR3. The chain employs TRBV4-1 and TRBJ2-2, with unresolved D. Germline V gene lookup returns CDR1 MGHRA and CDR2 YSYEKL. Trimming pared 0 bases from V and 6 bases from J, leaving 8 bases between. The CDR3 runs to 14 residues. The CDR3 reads CASSQDPLSGELFF. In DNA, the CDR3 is TGCGCCAGCAGCCAAGATCCCTTATCCGGGGAGCTGTTTTTT.

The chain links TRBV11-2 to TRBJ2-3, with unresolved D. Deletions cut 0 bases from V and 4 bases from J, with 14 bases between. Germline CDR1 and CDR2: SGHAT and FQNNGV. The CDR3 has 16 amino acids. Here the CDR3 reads CASSLEFLSAPDTQYF. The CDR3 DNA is TGTGCCAGCAGCTTAGAGTTTCTTTCCGCGCCAGATACGCAGTATTTT.

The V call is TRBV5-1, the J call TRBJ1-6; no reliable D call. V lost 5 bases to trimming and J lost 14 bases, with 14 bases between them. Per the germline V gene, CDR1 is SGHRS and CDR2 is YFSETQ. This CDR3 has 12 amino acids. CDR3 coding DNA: TGCGCCAGCAGTAAGGATTTCATGACCCTCCACTTT. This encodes CASSKDFMTLHF. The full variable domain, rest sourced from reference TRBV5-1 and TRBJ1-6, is KAGVTQTPRYLIKTRGQQVTLSCSPISGHRSVSWYQQTPGQGLQFLFEYFSETQRNKGNFPGRFSGRQFSNSRSEMNVSTLELGDSALYLCASSKDFMTLHFGNGTRLTVT.

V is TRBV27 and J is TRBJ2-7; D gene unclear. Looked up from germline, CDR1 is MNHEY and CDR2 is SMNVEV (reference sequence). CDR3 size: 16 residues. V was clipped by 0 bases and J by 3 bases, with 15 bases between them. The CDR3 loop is CASSLSQSKTDYEQYF. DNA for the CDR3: TGTGCCAGCAGTTTATCCCAAAGTAAAACAGACTACGAGCAGTACTTC.

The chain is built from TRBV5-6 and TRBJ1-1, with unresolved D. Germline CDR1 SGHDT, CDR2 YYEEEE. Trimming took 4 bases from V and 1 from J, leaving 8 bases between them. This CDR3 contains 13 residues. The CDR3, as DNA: TGTGCCAGCAGCGCCCTCCAGAACACTGAAGCTTTCTTT. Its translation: CASSALQNTEAFF. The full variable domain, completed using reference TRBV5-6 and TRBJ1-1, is DAGVTQSPTHLIKTRGQQVTLRCSPKSGHDTVSWYQQALGQGPQFIFQYYEEEERQRGNFPDRFSGHQFPNYSSELNVNALLLGDSALYLCASSALQNTEAFFGQGTRLTVV.

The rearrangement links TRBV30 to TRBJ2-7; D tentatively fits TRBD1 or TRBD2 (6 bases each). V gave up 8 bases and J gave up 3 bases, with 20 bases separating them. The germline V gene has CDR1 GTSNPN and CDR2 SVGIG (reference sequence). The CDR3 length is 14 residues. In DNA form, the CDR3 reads TGTGCCGCCCGGGGGCCAGGGGTCAACTACGAGCAGTACTTC. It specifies CAARGPGVNYEQYF.

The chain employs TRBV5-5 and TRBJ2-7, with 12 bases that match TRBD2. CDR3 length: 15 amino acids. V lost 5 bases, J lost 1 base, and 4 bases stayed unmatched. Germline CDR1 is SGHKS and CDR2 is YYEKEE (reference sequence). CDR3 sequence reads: CASRKLAGGSYEQYF. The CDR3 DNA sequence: TGTGCCAGCAGAAAACTAGCGGGAGGTTCCTACGAGCAGTACTTC.

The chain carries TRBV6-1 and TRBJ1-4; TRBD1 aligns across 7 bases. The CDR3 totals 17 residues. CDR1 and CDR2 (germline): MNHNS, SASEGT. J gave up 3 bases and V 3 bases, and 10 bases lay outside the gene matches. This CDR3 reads CASSDEWEQGPNEKLFF. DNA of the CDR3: TGTGCCAGCAGTGACGAATGGGAACAGGGGCCTAATGAAAAACTGTTTTTT.

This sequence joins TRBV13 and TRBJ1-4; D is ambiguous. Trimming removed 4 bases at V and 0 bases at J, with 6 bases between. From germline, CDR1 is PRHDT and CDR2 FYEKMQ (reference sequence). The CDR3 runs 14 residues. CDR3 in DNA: TGTGCCAGCAGCTACCACACAACTAATGAAAAACTGTTTTTT. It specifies CASSYHTTNEKLFF.

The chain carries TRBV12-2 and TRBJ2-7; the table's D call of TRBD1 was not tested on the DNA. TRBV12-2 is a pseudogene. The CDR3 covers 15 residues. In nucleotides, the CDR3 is TGTGCAAGTCGCTTTTTGTCAGGGGAAGGTAACGAGCAGTACTTC. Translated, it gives CASRFLSGEGNEQYF.